This T cell receptor beta chain was recovered during a study of blood T cell repertoires in COVID-19 (dated by TCRdb to 2019 to 2021). At the level of the whole study: Samples from collaborators originated in the United States, Italy and Spain and spanned both the acute and convalescent phases of COVID-19. The material from the prospective study consisted of cDNA or gDNA derived from T cells, B-cell-depleted T cells, or PBMCs. Subjects who had been exposed to COVID-19, were actively infected with it, or had recovered from it provided the deeply sampled blood TCRbeta repertoires that made up the dataset. The repertoires were made available in a free public database intended to serve as a resource for research on the immune response to SARS-CoV-2. Samples came from the ongoing ImmuneRACE study (first 160 participants) plus 1,254 subjects from 6 global collaborators. A de-identified subject ID, COVID-19 status, age in years and sex were almost always included in the sample metadata. HLA class I and class II types, where available, came from metadata supplied by the sample provider rather than from assay-based typing.

Enrolling through a virtual design, the prospective study's participants ranged in age from roughly 18 to 95 years and lived across roughly 23 United States geographic areas. To assign participants to cohorts, the prospective study relied on clinical history that participants themselves reported in a screening survey and a study questionnaire. Recovered participants in ImmuneRACE Cohort 3 were defined as having two consecutive negative NP/OP PCR tests, clearance from a healthcare professional, or resolution of symptoms. Mobile phlebotomists in the prospective study collected whole blood, serum and a nasopharyngeal or oropharyngeal swab from every participant. Over an approximately 2-month period, participants in the prospective study had the option of providing additional blood draws and questionnaires. Before DNA extraction, blood samples from the prospective study were shipped at room temperature or frozen.

Of note for this clone: Its specific antigen is unknown. Base qualities were left out, and no much larger clone turns up one base away. Within the sample, other DNA sequences also encode this same CDR3.

TCRbeta CDR3 regions were amplified from genomic DNA by means of the immunoSEQ Assay, a bias-controlled multiplex PCR. The paper's processing steps were these. Nucleated cell counts per sample were estimated from amplification of reference gene primers within the assay. To quantify the absolute abundance of each unique TCRbeta CDR3 rearrangement, sequence reads were collapsed and filtered. Productive Simpson clonality was computed per sample as the square root of Simpson's diversity index over productive rearrangements. In TCRdb, the immuneACCESS table is reduced to in-frame sequences with V and J assigned. These tables do not hold every clone; where another copy was compared, an unresolved V gene accounts for under half, and the others remain unexplained. Clonal size and the V and J genes are those of that table, whereas D and trimming came from the DNA. This sample comprises about 370,000 clones, over 75% of them detected only once. The ten largest clones take up roughly 1% of the sample.

Trimming takes 2 bases off V and 4 bases off J; junction bases not matched to a gene: 8. Counted from cysteine to phenylalanine, this CDR3 has 15 amino acids. CDR3 DNA only is kept here, 45 bases in frame from base 1. The germline V gene encodes CDR1 SEHNR and CDR2 FQNEAQ (reference sequence). Paper-wide results and their limitations: How much clinical and demographic metadata was included differed by source and by participant, and the metadata was provided uncurated.

The material sequenced was PBMCs or T cells enriched from blood (not recorded which). The sequence is built from TRBV7-9 and TRBJ2-7; 7 bases in between match TRBD1. The receptor was derived from a man in his late teens or twenties who had recovered from COVID-19. The nucleotide sequence is TGTGCCAGCAGCTTATCTTATGGGACAGCTTACGAGCAGTACTTC. Its translation is CASSLSYGTAYEQYF.